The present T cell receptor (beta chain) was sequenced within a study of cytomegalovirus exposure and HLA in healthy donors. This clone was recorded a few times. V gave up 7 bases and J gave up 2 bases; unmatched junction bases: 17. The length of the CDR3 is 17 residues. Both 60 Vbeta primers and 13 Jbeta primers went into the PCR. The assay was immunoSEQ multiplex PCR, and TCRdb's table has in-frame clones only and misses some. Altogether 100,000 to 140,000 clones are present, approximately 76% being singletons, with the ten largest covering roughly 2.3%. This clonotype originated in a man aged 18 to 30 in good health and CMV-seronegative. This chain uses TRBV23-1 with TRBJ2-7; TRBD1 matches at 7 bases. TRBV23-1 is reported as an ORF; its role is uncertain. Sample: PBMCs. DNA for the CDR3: TGCGCCAGCATACTCCTGGGACAGACCGCGAATGCCTACGAGCAGTACTTC. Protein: CASILLGQTANAYEQYF.